This entry lists 5 T cell receptor beta chains sequenced from one sample in a study of T cells after yellow fever vaccination. MiXCR, applied by TCRdb to the 5' RACE reads, yields one record per CDR3 protein. Of 110,000 to 150,000 distinct CDR3 sequences listed, under 7% are singletons. The input for sequencing was CD4+ T cells sorted from PBMCs, taken 10 days after the yellow fever booster vaccination. The receptors were sampled from a man aged 30-40 years who received the YFV17D yellow fever vaccine.

Of note for this clonotype: A much larger clone differs from this one at a single base, so this may be a read error. The chain joins TRBV7-2 to TRBJ2-3; D is perhaps TRBD1 or TRBD2 (5 bases each). Germline-derived CDR1 and CDR2 are SGHTA and FQGNSA. The CDR3 consists of 16 residues. Deletions cut 4 bases from V and 0 bases from J, with 14 bases between. The CDR3 coding sequence is TGTGCCAGCAGCTCCCGGGGCATGACGAGCACAGATACGCAGTATTTT. Its translation is CASSSRGMTSTDTQYF.

Of note for this clonotype: This sequence may be a read error, since a much larger clone differs from it by one base. The CDR3 nucleotides are TGCAGGGTCCAGGTGGGCGAGACCCAGTACTTC. Protein product: CRVQVGETQYF. The chain has TRBV20-1 and TRBJ2-5; D ambiguous. Germline CDR1 is DFQATT and CDR2 is SNEGSKA (reference sequence). CDR3 length: 11 residues.

The table lists this clonotype with a few counts. The chain joins TRBV7-9 to TRBJ2-1; 9 nucleotides agree with TRBD2. Germline CDR1 reads SEHNR; CDR2 reads FQNEAQ (reference sequence). The CDR3 spans 13 residues. V shed 8 bases and J 6 bases; nucleotides not matched to a gene: 5. The CDR3 reads CASAGGWRNEQFF. CDR3 DNA sequence: TGTGCCAGCGCGGGAGGGTGGCGCAATGAGCAGTTCTTC.

The chain joins TRBV20-1 to TRBJ2-1; D may correspond to TRBD1 or TRBD2 (6 bases each). CDR1 and CDR2 (germline): DFQATT, SNEGSKA (reference sequence). The CDR3 is made up of 13 amino acids. The V and J ends lost 0 bases and 15 bases respectively, with 18 bases between them. For the CDR3, the DNA is TGCAGTGCTAGAGATGCAGGGGAGGAACAGCCGTTCTTC. Residues: CSARDAGEEQPFF.

This clonotype was observed many times. V and J are TRBV18 and TRBJ2-2; tentative D call: TRBD2 (5 bases). V was clipped by 0 bases and J by 4 bases, with 12 bases between them. CDR3 size: 16 residues. The germline CDR1 and CDR2 sequences are KGHSH and LQKENI. The CDR3 DNA reads as TGTGCCAGCTCACCACCGACCACCCGGGGCACCGGGGAGCTGTTTTTT. Translation: CASSPPTTRGTGELFF.